This TCR beta chain was recovered during a study of blood T cell repertoires in COVID-19. The wider study: COVID-19 samples from acute and convalescent phases originated in the United States, Italy and Spain.

Patients at the Seattle site were enrolled during active infection and followed longitudinally. Original analysis: Estimates of nucleated cell counts were drawn from the amplification of reference gene primers. Only in-frame clones appear in the TCRdb table, and some are missing; sequencing was by immunoSEQ multiplex PCR. Clone size and V and J calls were adopted from that table, with D and trimming inferred from the DNA. The data hold 150,000 to 200,000 clones, with about 85% observed a single time. Trimming took 0 bases from V and 6 from J; bases not matched to a gene: 14. Germline CDR1 LGHNA, CDR2 YSLEER. The CDR3 spans 18 residues.

The source material was peripheral blood. The receptor was isolated from a person in their 70s with COVID-19, enrolled during active disease. V is TRBV4-3 and J is TRBJ1-2; 9 bases align to TRBD1. As DNA, the CDR3 is TGCGCCAGCAGCCAAGATTTAGGGACAGGGTGGGAAGCGGATGGCTACACCTTC. It translates to CASSQDLGTGWEADGYTF.